This is a list of T cell receptor beta chains from one sample in a study of regulatory T cells in long-lasting Graves disease. Each CDR3 protein gets one entry after TCRdb re-called the multiplex PCR reads with MiXCR. The repertoire consists of some 430,000 distinct CDR3 sequences, with approximately 21% occurring once and the leading ten covering roughly 7.1%. The source material was peripheral blood mononuclear cells (PBMCs), sampled when the disease was refractory, from a patient treated with antithyroid drugs. These receptors were obtained from a female donor with Graves disease. CDR3s include the opening cysteine and the closing phenylalanine or tryptophan. D genes are given only for firm matches. For some rows the clone size is stated as once, few or many, or as a class when expanded; others skip it.

clone size: many
V gene: TRBV30
J gene: TRBJ1-1
D gene: -
CDR3 DNA: TGTGCCTGGAGAATACAGGCTGAAGCTTTCTTT
CDR3 protein: CAWRIQAEAFF

clone size: -
V gene: TRBV7-2
J gene: TRBJ1-2
D gene: -
CDR3 DNA: TGTGCCAGCAGCCAACGGACAGAACTAATCATCTATGGCTACACCTTC
CDR3 protein: CASSQRTELIIYGYTF

clone size: -
V gene: TRBV7-2
J gene: TRBJ1-3
D gene: TRBD1
CDR3 DNA: TGTGCCAGCAGCCCCCCTCGACAGGGGTGGAGCGCTGGAAACACCATATATTTT
CDR3 protein: CASSPPRQGWSAGNTIYF

clone size: many
V gene: TRBV20-1
J gene: TRBJ2-5
D gene: -
CDR3 DNA: TGCAGTGCTCGGGACTACCAAGAGACCCAGTACTTC
CDR3 protein: CSARDYQETQYF

clone size: many
V gene: TRBV6-1
J gene: TRBJ2-7
D gene: -
CDR3 DNA: TGTGCCAGCAGTGCCGGGAACCTCCGCGAGCAGTACTTC
CDR3 protein: CASSAGNLREQYF

clone size: -
V gene: TRBV10-3
J gene: TRBJ2-7
D gene: TRBD2
CDR3 DNA: TGTGCCATCAACCTAGCGGGAGAAGACGAGCAGTACTTC
CDR3 protein: CAINLAGEDEQYF

clone size: -
V gene: TRBV6-9
J gene: TRBJ2-7
D gene: TRBD1
CDR3 DNA: TGTGCCAGCAGTTACCAGATACCGGGACAGGGGAACTACGAGCAGTACTTC
CDR3 protein: CASSYQIPGQGNYEQYF

clone size: -
V gene: TRBV5-1
J gene: TRBJ2-5
D gene: TRBD2
CDR3 DNA: TGCGCCAGCAGCGGGAGGAAGGGGACTAACCAAGAGACCCAGTACTTC
CDR3 protein: CASSGRKGTNQETQYF

clone size: few
V gene: TRBV5-1
J gene: TRBJ2-5
D gene: -
CDR3 DNA: TGCGCCAGCAGCTTGGCCGGCAGGGGTAATTTTCAGTTGGAAGAGACCCAGTACTTC
CDR3 protein: CASSLAGRGNFQLEETQYF

clone size: few
V gene: TRBV20-1
J gene: TRBJ2-5
D gene: TRBD2
CDR3 DNA: TGCAGTGCTGCCCGCGGGGGGCAAGAGACCCAGTACTTC
CDR3 protein: CSAARGGQETQYF

clone size: many
V gene: TRBV28
J gene: TRBJ2-5
D gene: TRBD1
CDR3 DNA: TGTGCCAGCAGCTACACCCCGGGACAGGGCGGAGAGACCCAGTACTTC
CDR3 protein: CASSYTPGQGGETQYF

clone size: -
V gene: TRBV4-2
J gene: TRBJ1-1
D gene: -
CDR3 DNA: TGTGCCAGCAGCCAAGTGTTAGGGGGAATCCAAGGGGGCACTGAAGCTTTCTTT
CDR3 protein: CASSQVLGGIQGGTEAFF

clone size: -
V gene: TRBV29-1
J gene: TRBJ1-4
D gene: TRBD1
CDR3 DNA: TGCAGCGTGGGACAGGGCCCTAAGGGGAAACTGTTTTTT
CDR3 protein: CSVGQGPKGKLFF

clone size: few
V gene: TRBV29-1
J gene: TRBJ1-2
D gene: -
CDR3 DNA: TGCAGCGTGACTAATCGGGGGGTTTATGGCTACACCTTC
CDR3 protein: CSVTNRGVYGYTF

clone size: -
V gene: TRBV11-3
J gene: TRBJ2-1
D gene: TRBD1
CDR3 DNA: TGTGCCAGCAGCGAGGACGGGGACAGGGGTTTTGATGAGCAGTTCTTC
CDR3 protein: CASSEDGDRGFDEQFF

clone size: -
V gene: TRBV7-9
J gene: TRBJ2-4
D gene: -
CDR3 DNA: TGTGCCAGCAGCTTAGCTAGGGACCATCAGTACTTC
CDR3 protein: CASSLARDHQYF

clone size: many
V gene: TRBV2
J gene: TRBJ1-1
D gene: TRBD1
CDR3 DNA: TGTGCCAGCAGGGGGGACAGGGCGGACACTGAAGCTTTCTTT
CDR3 protein: CASRGDRADTEAFF

clone size: many
V gene: TRBV27
J gene: TRBJ1-2
D gene: -
CDR3 DNA: TGTGCCAGCAAGGCCGGGGGATCTAACTATGGCTACACCTTC
CDR3 protein: CASKAGGSNYGYTF

clone size: many
V gene: TRBV3-1
J gene: TRBJ2-4
D gene: -
CDR3 DNA: TGTGCCAGCAGCCAAGATTGGGGCATTCAGTACTTC
CDR3 protein: CASSQDWGIQYF

clone size: -
V gene: TRBV6-2/TRBV6-3
J gene: TRBJ1-2
D gene: -
CDR3 DNA: TGTGCCAGCAGTTACTCGCCCCGAGATCGGGATGGCTACACCTTC
CDR3 protein: CASSYSPRDRDGYTF

clone size: -
V gene: TRBV7-2
J gene: TRBJ2-7
D gene: TRBD1
CDR3 DNA: TGTGCCAGCAGCATCCAGGGGGAATGGGCAGAAGTCTCCTACGAGCAGTACTTC
CDR3 protein: CASSIQGEWAEVSYEQYF

clone size: -
V gene: TRBV3-1
J gene: TRBJ1-5
D gene: -
CDR3 DNA: TGTGCCAGCAGCCAAGGAGGGTTTCAGCCCCAGCATTTT
CDR3 protein: CASSQGGFQPQHF

clone size: few
V gene: TRBV6-1
J gene: TRBJ2-5
D gene: TRBD2
CDR3 DNA: TGTGCCAGCAGCATAGCGGGGGGGAAAGAGACCCAGTACTTC
CDR3 protein: CASSIAGGKETQYF

clone size: -
V gene: TRBV28
J gene: TRBJ2-6
D gene: TRBD1
CDR3 DNA: TGTGCCAGCAGTCCGGGACAGGGGAGAGCGGGGGCCAACGTCCTGACTTTC
CDR3 protein: CASSPGQGRAGANVLTF

clone size: many
V gene: TRBV28
J gene: TRBJ1-2
D gene: -
CDR3 DNA: TGTGCCAGCAGTTGGTCGCCAGATTCTAACTATGGCTACACCTTC
CDR3 protein: CASSWSPDSNYGYTF

clone size: few
V gene: TRBV19
J gene: TRBJ2-2
D gene: -
CDR3 DNA: TGTGCCAGTAGTCCGGGTGGTCGGGGTGGCAGCCCATACACCGGGGAGCTGTTTTTT
CDR3 protein: CASSPGGRGGSPYTGELFF

clone size: -
V gene: TRBV6-1
J gene: TRBJ1-1
D gene: -
CDR3 DNA: TGTGCCAGCAACAAGGACATGAACACTGAAGCTTTCTTT
CDR3 protein: CASNKDMNTEAFF

clone size: few
V gene: TRBV5-1
J gene: TRBJ1-1
D gene: TRBD1
CDR3 DNA: TGCGCCAGCAGCCCGGACAGGGATCTTAACACTGAAGCTTTCTTT
CDR3 protein: CASSPDRDLNTEAFF

clone size: few
V gene: TRBV29-1
J gene: TRBJ2-2
D gene: TRBD1
CDR3 DNA: TGCAGCGTTGAGGTCAGGGGGTCCGAGGGCACCGGGGAGCTGTTTTTT
CDR3 protein: CSVEVRGSEGTGELFF

clone size: -
V gene: TRBV4-1
J gene: TRBJ1-1
D gene: -
CDR3 DNA: TGCGCCAGCAGCCAAGTCCAGGGATTAACTGAAGCTTTCTTT
CDR3 protein: CASSQVQGLTEAFF

clone size: many
V gene: TRBV7-2
J gene: TRBJ2-7
D gene: -
CDR3 DNA: TGTGCCAGCAGCTTAGCTGGTAACAACGAGCAGTACTTC
CDR3 protein: CASSLAGNNEQYF

clone size: -
V gene: TRBV5-1
J gene: TRBJ2-2
D gene: -
CDR3 DNA: TGCGCCAGCAGCCCCCCTCTGAACACCGGGGAGCTGTTTTTT
CDR3 protein: CASSPPLNTGELFF

clone size: -
V gene: TRBV7-9
J gene: TRBJ1-1
D gene: -
CDR3 DNA: TGTGCCAGCAGCTCCTTCCAGGAGGAAGCTTTCTTT
CDR3 protein: CASSSFQEEAFF

clone size: few
V gene: TRBV5-8
J gene: TRBJ1-4
D gene: -
CDR3 DNA: TGTGCCAGCAGGTTCGGGACTCCATCCGAAAAACTGTTTTTT
CDR3 protein: CASRFGTPSEKLFF

clone size: many
V gene: TRBV29-1
J gene: TRBJ2-7
D gene: -
CDR3 DNA: TGCAGCGTTCTTCGCCCGTCGTCGGGGTCCTACGAGCAGTACTTC
CDR3 protein: CSVLRPSSGSYEQYF

clone size: -
V gene: TRBV19
J gene: TRBJ2-5
D gene: -
CDR3 DNA: TGTGCCAGTAGTATCAATAACAACCAAGAGACCCAGTACTTC
CDR3 protein: CASSINNNQETQYF

clone size: many
V gene: TRBV28
J gene: TRBJ2-7
D gene: TRBD1
CDR3 DNA: TGTGCCAGCAGTTTGGAGCAGGGGGTGAGCGAGCAGTACTTC
CDR3 protein: CASSLEQGVSEQYF

clone size: -
V gene: TRBV18
J gene: TRBJ2-5
D gene: TRBD2
CDR3 DNA: TGTGCCAGCTCCCCCCCCCGGCAGGCTAGCGGGGAACAACAAGAGACCCAGTACTTC
CDR3 protein: CASSPPRQASGEQQETQYF

clone size: many
V gene: TRBV28
J gene: TRBJ1-2
D gene: -
CDR3 DNA: TGTGCCAGCAGTTTATCCAGGTTCCGGGGCTACACCTTC
CDR3 protein: CASSLSRFRGYTF

clone size: -
V gene: TRBV29-1
J gene: TRBJ2-2
D gene: TRBD1
CDR3 DNA: TGCAGTGCTGAGGACAGGGTGAACACCGGGGAGCTGTTTTTT
CDR3 protein: CSAEDRVNTGELFF

clone size: -
V gene: TRBV27
J gene: TRBJ2-7
D gene: TRBD2
CDR3 DNA: TGTGCCAGCAGTTTTCTGGCGGGAGGGCCCAACGAGCAGTACTTC
CDR3 protein: CASSFLAGGPNEQYF

clone size: many
V gene: TRBV28
J gene: TRBJ2-7
D gene: -
CDR3 DNA: TGTGCCAGCAGTTGGGGTGCGACCTACGAGCAGTACTTC
CDR3 protein: CASSWGATYEQYF

clone size: few
V gene: TRBV29-1
J gene: TRBJ2-7
D gene: -
CDR3 DNA: TGCAGCGTTGAAGATCCTGGTAACTCCTACGAGCAGTACTTC
CDR3 protein: CSVEDPGNSYEQYF

clone size: many
V gene: TRBV11-2
J gene: TRBJ2-2
D gene: -
CDR3 DNA: TGTGCCAGCAGGAAACCGGGCCGCATCGTCACCGGGGAGCTGTTTTTT
CDR3 protein: CASRKPGRIVTGELFF